These T cell receptor beta chains were read from a single sample in a study of beta chain features in type 1 diabetes. Sequenced by immunoSEQ multiplex PCR; TCRdb stores in-frame clones only, minus some. The sample holds around 110,000 clones, less than 20% seen once. The sequenced sample was central memory CD4+ T cells from blood. All receptors derive from a man younger than 45 with type 1 diabetes. Each CDR3 is given with its conserved first and last residue. The D gene is left open where the match is weak. The listing skips clone size in some rows; elsewhere it reads once, few, many or a size class.

d_call clone_size j_call v_call cdr3_nt cdr3_aa
NA NA TRBJ2-5 TRBV6-5 TGTGCCAGCAGTTACTCGGGGGTAGAGACCCAGTACTTC CASSYSGVETQYF
NA few TRBJ1-6 TRBV9 TGTGCCAGCAGCGTAGGACGGGTTAATTCACCCCTCCACTTT CASSVGRVNSPLHF
NA few TRBJ2-1 TRBV28 TGTGCCAGCAGTTTGGAAAACAATGAGCAGTTCTTC CASSLENNEQFF
NA few TRBJ2-7 TRBV2 TGTGCCAGCACACTTACCCGGGACTCCGACTACGAGCAGTACTTC CASTLTRDSDYEQYF
NA few TRBJ2-7 TRBV7-2 TGTGCCAGCAGCTCCTCGGAAAGGGCTGGAGAGCAGTACTTC CASSSSERAGEQYF
NA many TRBJ2-3 TRBV10-3 TGTGCCATCAGTGAGTCGACTAGGCGCACAGATACGCAGTATTTT CAISESTRRTDTQYF
TRBD2 few TRBJ2-5 TRBV5-1 TGCGCCAGCAGCCCAGGACTAGCGGGGGTGTTACAAGAGACCCAGTACTTC CASSPGLAGVLQETQYF
NA NA TRBJ1-4 TRBV7-2 TGTGCCAGCAGAGGGTGGAATGAAAAACTGTTTTTT CASRGWNEKLFF
NA few TRBJ2-1 TRBV7-6 TGTGCCAGCAGCTTAGTCAGAGATGGTGAGCAGTTCTTC CASSLVRDGEQFF
NA few TRBJ2-7 TRBV7-9 TGTGCCAGCAGCTTATCCTACGAGCAGTACTTC CASSLSYEQYF
NA NA TRBJ2-3 TRBV27 TGTGCCAGCAGTTTCTTTCCCCGAGGCGCCAGCACAGATACGCAGTATTTT CASSFFPRGASTDTQYF
TRBD1 NA TRBJ1-3 TRBV29-1 TGCAGCGTTGAAGGGAGACAGGGACCAGGAAACACCATATATTTT CSVEGRQGPGNTIYF
TRBD1 NA TRBJ2-6 TRBV7-2 TGTGCCAGCAGCTTTCGGGACAGGGTGGCTGGGGCCAACGTCCTGACTTTC CASSFRDRVAGANVLTF
NA few TRBJ2-4 TRBV7-2 TGTGCCAGCAGCCCATCCCTCGACCTAGCCAAAAACATTCAGTACTTC CASSPSLDLAKNIQYF
NA few TRBJ2-5 TRBV29-1 TGCAGCGTCCAAGTGGAGGGGGCAATGGAGACCCAGTACTTC CSVQVEGAMETQYF
NA NA TRBJ2-3 TRBV30 TGTGCTCTTGAACCAGGGGGGCTCACAGATACGCAGTATTTT CALEPGGLTDTQYF
TRBD1 few TRBJ1-2 TRBV4-2 TGTGCCAGCAGCCAAGGGACAGGATCGGACTATGGCTACACCTTC CASSQGTGSDYGYTF
NA NA TRBJ2-1 TRBV27 TGTGCCAGCAGTTCAGTAGCTAGCTCCTACAATGAGCAGTTCTTC CASSSVASSYNEQFF
NA NA TRBJ2-1 TRBV4-2 TGTGCCAGCAGCCAAGGCCCCGGGGGTAACAATGAGCAGTTCTTC CASSQGPGGNNEQFF
NA NA TRBJ2-7 TRBV14 TGTGCCAGCAGCCATAGAGCAGGAAGCTCCTACGAGCAGTACTTC CASSHRAGSSYEQYF
NA NA TRBJ2-2 TRBV6-6 TGTGCCAGCAGTCCGGACAGTGCTAACACCGGGGAGCTGTTTTTT CASSPDSANTGELFF
NA NA TRBJ2-1 TRBV30 TGTGCCTGGAGAGGCAGTACCTCCTACAATGAGCAGTTCTTC CAWRGSTSYNEQFF
NA NA TRBJ1-1 TRBV5-1 TGCGCCAGCAGCTTGGATAGGGTGGAAGCTTTCTTT CASSLDRVEAFF
TRBD2 few TRBJ2-7 TRBV6-1 TGTGCCAGCGGTCTAGCGGAGTCCTACGAGCAGTACTTC CASGLAESYEQYF
TRBD2 few TRBJ2-5 TRBV9 TGTGCCAGCAGCGGGACTAGCGGCCGAGAGACCCAGTACTTC CASSGTSGRETQYF
NA NA TRBJ2-1 TRBV9 TGTGCCAGCAGCCAGGGGTCCTACAATGAGCAGTTCTTC CASSQGSYNEQFF
NA NA TRBJ2-7 TRBV2 TGTGCCAGCAGTCTTCAGTGGAGCTCCTACGAGCAGTACTTC CASSLQWSSYEQYF
NA NA TRBJ1-6 TRBV9 TGTGCCAGCAGCGTAGGTTCCAGCTGGGGTAATTCACCCCTCCACTTT CASSVGSSWGNSPLHF
NA NA TRBJ1-4 TRBV7-2 TGTGCCAGCAGCTTAGGGGGACGGCATGAAAAACTGTTTTTT CASSLGGRHEKLFF